Below are 24 T cell receptor beta chains sequenced from a single sample in a study of human T cells and chemical hapten exposure (dated by TCRdb to the early 2020s). The time point label here, explained by the study, means: healthy volunteer bleed at 2 weeks. Total RNA was extracted from unfractionated whole blood collected in Tempus Blood RNA tubes. Library prep was done by RACE. Instrument on record: NextSeq 500. TCRdb handled the public reads itself, with Q25 trimming in fastp and clone calling in MiXCR, and kept productive beta chains. Each record represents a unique CDR3 protein, reported with the most common genes and DNA among its rows. Across this sample there are more than 70,000 distinct CDR3 sequences, with about 8.6% seen only once. The ten largest clonotypes hold 2.9% of the sample. The material sequenced was whole blood. These receptor sequences come from a female donor in good health. Some clones in this sample may be carry-over from other donors' samples.

This clonotype was recorded at least ten times. The V call is TRBV29-1, the J call TRBJ2-1; D is unresolved. Deletions cut 1 base from V and 4 bases from J, with 8 bases between. The CDR3 totals 13 residues. CDR1 is SQVTM, CDR2 ANQGSEA, per germline. The CDR3 spells CSVEAPDYNEQFF. CDR3 coding DNA: TGCAGCGTTGAAGCTCCGGATTACAATGAGCAGTTCTTC.

This clonotype came up a few times. The chain combines TRBV20-1 with TRBJ2-2; 13 bases agree with TRBD2. The CDR3 contains 15 residues. The ends lost 5 bases at V and 7 bases at J; junction bases unmatched: 7. In germline, CDR1 is DFQATT, CDR2 SNEGSKA (reference sequence). CDR3 amino acids: CSASGLAGANGELFF. CDR3 DNA sequence: TGCAGTGCTTCCGGACTAGCGGGAGCAAACGGGGAGCTGTTTTTT.

This clonotype was counted between two and nine times. V gene TRBV29-1 combines with J gene TRBJ1-2, with 11 positions matching TRBD1. V lost 6 bases, J lost 4 bases, and 10 bases stayed unmatched. This CDR3 region has 15 residues. The germline V gene has CDR1 SQVTM and CDR2 ANQGSEA. CDR3 sequence (DNA): TGCAGCGTAGACCGGACAGGGGGCGAAGGCTATGGCTACACCTTC. This encodes CSVDRTGGEGYGYTF.

This chain connects TRBV19 to TRBJ1-5; 9 nucleotides align to TRBD1. V was pared by 4 bases and J by 6 bases, with 7 bases of the junction left unmatched. Germline loops: CDR1 LNHDA, CDR2 SQIVND (reference sequence). The CDR3 is 15 residues long. The CDR3 region has the DNA TGTGCCAGTAGTACAGATCGGACAGGGGTTCAGCCCCAGCATTTT. Amino acid sequence: CASSTDRTGVQPQHF.

V and J are TRBV10-3 and TRBJ2-2; no clear D gene. Trimming took 4 bases from V and 8 from J, leaving 8 bases between them. Germline lookup yields CDR1 ENHRY and CDR2 SYGVKD. This CDR3 has 12 amino acids. This CDR3 reads CAISGASGELFF. The CDR3 nucleotides are TGTGCCATCAGTGGCGCTTCGGGGGAGCTGTTTTTT.

V and J are TRBV5-5 and TRBJ1-1, with unresolved D. The CDR3 totals 13 residues. Trimming took off 2 bases at V and 3 bases at J, with 8 bases between the two ends. Germline values: CDR1 SGHKS, CDR2 YYEKEE (reference sequence). The CDR3 DNA reads as TGTGCCAGCAGCTTAGTGCAATACACTGAAGCTTTCTTT. Translated, it gives CASSLVQYTEAFF.

This chain links TRBV7-9 with TRBJ2-3; D not certain. Trimming pared 8 bases from V and 3 bases from J, leaving 24 bases between. From germline, CDR1 is SEHNR and CDR2 FQNEAQ (reference sequence). The CDR3 length is 17 residues. The CDR3 region is CASGGRRFPTPTDTQYF. The CDR3 DNA is TGTGCCAGCGGCGGCAGGCGTTTTCCGACCCCAACAGATACGCAGTATTTT.

By proportion, this clonotype is medium-sized. The chain couples TRBV6-4 to TRBJ2-3; tentatively, D is TRBD2 (5 bases). The V gene's germline CDR1 is MRHNA and CDR2 SNTAGT. The CDR3 is 14 residues long. V was trimmed by 3 bases and J by 3 bases, leaving 10 bases between them. The CDR3 sequence: CASSEGGATDTQYF. The CDR3 DNA sequence: TGTGCCAGCAGTGAAGGAGGCGCAACAGATACGCAGTATTTT.

With respect to this clonotype: Being one base from a much bigger clone, this may be a read error. The chain has TRBV3-1 and TRBJ2-5; perhaps TRBD1 as D (5 bases). The germline CDR1 and CDR2 sequences are LGHDT and YNNKEL (reference sequence). This CDR3 has 13 residues. DNA of the CDR3: TGTGTCAGCAGCCAAACCAGGGCAGAGACCCAGTACTTC. Protein sequence: CVSSQTRAETQYF.

The chain couples TRBV4-1 to TRBJ2-5, with 7 positions matching TRBD1. CDR3 length equals 15 residues. J gave up 3 bases and V 2 bases, and 6 bases lay outside the gene matches. The germline gives CDR1 MGHRA, CDR2 YSYEKL. The CDR3 here is CASSQLGTVEETQYF. CDR3 nucleotide sequence: TGCGCCAGCAGCCAATTAGGGACAGTCGAAGAGACCCAGTACTTC.

This clonotype has just a few counts. The rearrangement uses TRBV6-1 and TRBJ1-2; 7 positions agree with TRBD1. With V trimmed by 10 bases and J by 2 bases, 4 bases remained unmatched. Germline V lookup: CDR1 MNHNS, CDR2 SASEGT. The CDR3 is 12 amino acids. The CDR3 DNA sequence: TGTGCCACCTTGGGACAGAACTATGGCTACACCTTC. Protein sequence: CATLGQNYGYTF.

This chain joins TRBV21-1 and TRBJ2-1; TRBD1 is taken as the D call from the table, unchecked against the DNA. TRBV21-1 is recorded as a pseudogene. The CDR3 is 16 amino acids. The CDR3 protein is CASSKGDGHSYNEQFF. The CDR3 DNA is TGTGCCAGCAGCAAAGGGGACGGGCACTCCTACAATGAGCAGTTCTTC.

For this clonotype: One end of the junction is discordant with germline, which a read error may explain. This chain links TRBV5-1 with TRBJ1-2; D remains ambiguous. The CDR3 is made up of 12 amino acids. Germline CDR1 SGHRS, CDR2 YFSETQ. The CDR3 nucleotides read TGCGTCAGCTATGCGGGTGGCTATGGCTACACCTTC. As protein: CVSYAGGYGYTF.

This clonotype was seen a single time. The chain uses TRBV5-1 and TRBJ2-3; tentatively, D is TRBD1 (5 bases). Germline V lookup: CDR1 SGHRS, CDR2 YFSETQ. The CDR3 contains 15 residues. Trimming left V 4 bases short and J 2 bases short, with 14 bases between. CDR3 in DNA: TGCGCCAGCAGCGCCTTACAGGCCCACACAGATACGCAGTATTTT. It translates to CASSALQAHTDTQYF.

This chain connects TRBV13 to TRBJ2-7; D tentatively reads TRBD1 or TRBD2 (5 bases each). V shed 5 bases and J shed 7 bases, with 27 bases lying between them. Germline V gene data show CDR1 as PRHDT and CDR2 as FYEKMQ (reference sequence). The CDR3 loop spans 17 amino acids. The CDR3 here is CASSLRLRPGRSGEQYF. CDR3 nucleotides: TGTGCCAGCAGCCTACGCCTACGCCCGGGACGTTCGGGGGAGCAGTACTTC. Full variable domain (outside the CDR3, taken from reference TRBV13 and TRBJ2-7): AAGVIQSPRHLIKEKRETATLKCYPIPRHDTVYWYQQGPGQDPQFLISFYEKMQSDKGSIPDRFSAQQFSDYHSELNMSSLELGDSALYFCASSLRLRPGRSGEQYFGPGTRLTVT.

This clonotype has a count of ten or more. The chain recombines TRBV6-4 with TRBJ1-5; D is unclear. Trimming took off 8 bases at V and 5 bases at J, with 7 bases between the two ends. CDR3 length equals 11 residues. CDR1 MRHNA and CDR2 SNTAGT come from the germline V gene. The CDR3 protein is CASGVDQPQHF. As DNA, the CDR3 is TGTGCCAGCGGGGTTGATCAGCCCCAGCATTTT.

This chain uses TRBV6-5 with TRBJ1-1; D unresolved. Trimming took off 2 bases at V and 4 bases at J, with 8 bases between the two ends. CDR3 length: 13 residues. Germline-derived CDR1 and CDR2 are MNHEY and SVGAGI. The CDR3: CASSYRGATEAFF. Written as DNA, the CDR3 is TGTGCCAGCAGTTACCGAGGAGCCACTGAAGCTTTCTTT.

The chain couples TRBV2 to TRBJ2-2; 8 bases fit TRBD2. The CDR3 sequence is 15 residues long. V shed 4 bases, J shed 2 bases, and the junction held 3 bases outside the gene matches. Germline CDR1 SNHLY, CDR2 FYNNEI. The CDR3 is CASSAAGGNTGELFF. The DNA of the CDR3 is TGTGCCAGCAGTGCGGCGGGAGGAAACACCGGGGAGCTGTTTTTT.

The chain is built from TRBV27 and TRBJ1-5; D remains unclear. This CDR3 is 13 amino acids long. Per germline, CDR1 MNHEY and CDR2 SMNVEV (reference sequence). V lost 3 bases and J 7 bases, leaving 10 bases between the germline ends. The DNA of the CDR3 is TGTGCCAGCAGTTTGGGCGGTACGCAGCCCCAGCATTTT. Residues: CASSLGGTQPQHF.

The genes are TRBV28 and TRBJ1-5; possible D gene TRBD1, 5 bases. The germline V gene encodes CDR1 MDHEN and CDR2 SYDVKM. CDR3 size: 15 residues. With 6 bases removed from V and 5 bases from J, the gap between germline ends came to 17 bases. The CDR3 DNA is TGTGCCAGCAGCCCGGACAAGGATTTTTATCAGCCCCAGCATTTT. This codes for CASSPDKDFYQPQHF.

This clonotype was picked up a small number of times. The V call is TRBV7-9, the J call TRBJ2-3; D is undetermined. This CDR3 spans 13 amino acids. Germline V lookup: CDR1 SEHNR, CDR2 FQNEAQ (reference sequence). Trimming left V 1 base short and J 4 bases short, with 6 bases between. Here the CDR3 reads CASSLVAADTQYF. Here the CDR3 DNA reads TGTGCCAGCAGCTTAGTCGCGGCAGATACGCAGTATTTT.

A word on this clonotype: Given a much more abundant clone one base away, this may be a read error. Here the CDR3 omits its conserved ending phenylalanine or tryptophan, so a read error is the likely source. The chain is built from TRBV7-2 and TRBJ2-3; unclear D gene. Trimming shortened V by 1 base and J by 5 bases, and 7 bases separated the two germline ends. CDR1 is SGHTA and CDR2 is FQGNSA in the germline V gene. There are 13 residues in the CDR3. This chain's CDR3 is CASSLDIGDTQYS. The CDR3 nucleotides are TGTGCCAGCAGCTTAGATATCGGAGATACGCAGTATTCT.

In its sample, this clonotype was seen many times. The V gene is TRBV20-1, the J gene TRBJ2-7; D is uncertain. The CDR3 spans 13 residues. V was trimmed by 1 base and J by 0 bases, leaving 7 bases between them. CDR1 is DFQATT, CDR2 SNEGSKA, per germline (reference sequence). The CDR3 DNA reads TGCAGTGCTAGAGCGGATAGCTCCTACGAGCAGTACTTC. It yields the protein CSARADSSYEQYF.

In its sample, this clonotype was seen many times. This chain connects TRBV27 to TRBJ2-7, with 7 bases that match TRBD1. Germline lookup yields CDR1 MNHEY and CDR2 SMNVEV (reference sequence). Unmatched junction bases numbered 5, after V lost 5 bases and J lost 4 bases. The CDR3 consists of 13 residues. This CDR3 reads CASSPGTDYEQYF. Here the CDR3 DNA reads TGTGCCAGCAGTCCAGGGACAGATTACGAGCAGTACTTC.